These 4 T cell receptor beta chains came from one sample sequenced in a study of cytomegalovirus exposure and HLA in healthy donors. TCRdb keeps only in-frame clones here, not all; method: immunoSEQ multiplex PCR. Here the sample spans approximately 210,000 clones, roughly 86% being singletons. Sequenced material: PBMCs. These receptors all stem from a woman aged 18-35 years in good health and CMV-seronegative.

The J gene is TRBJ2-7, the V gene TRBV27; possibly TRBD1 for D (6 bases). Germline values: CDR1 MNHEY, CDR2 SMNVEV (reference sequence). The CDR3 is 15 amino acids. Trimming left V 6 bases short and J 0 bases short, with 15 bases between. In DNA form, the CDR3 reads TGTGCCAGCAGCCCCCTGGGGACACCCTCCTACGAGCAGTACTTC. Residues: CASSPLGTPSYEQYF.

The V call is TRBV5-4, the J call TRBJ2-3; 9 bases agree with TRBD2. Per germline, CDR1 SGHNT and CDR2 YYREEE (reference sequence). The trim removed 2 bases at V and 4 bases at J, leaving 11 bases unmatched. The CDR3 is made up of 17 amino acids. The CDR3 spells CASSFASGVPGADTQYF. CDR3 coding DNA: TGTGCCAGCAGCTTTGCTAGCGGGGTGCCAGGTGCAGATACGCAGTATTTT.

CDR3 nucleotides: TGTGCCAGCAGCTCCCGACAGGGGTCTGAAGCTTTCTTT. Translation: CASSSRQGSEAFF. The V and J genes are TRBV7-2 and TRBJ1-1; TRBD1 matches 8 bases. The length of the CDR3 is 13 residues. Trimming at V came to 4 bases and at J to 6 bases, leaving 4 bases not matched to a gene. Per germline, CDR1 SGHTA and CDR2 FQGNSA.

This chain uses TRBV4-1 with TRBJ2-7; 8 nucleotides align to TRBD1. J was trimmed by 2 bases and V by 4 bases; bases with no gene match: 4. Germline CDR1 is MGHRA and CDR2 is YSYEKL. The CDR3 contains 14 residues. CDR3 coding DNA: TGCGCCAGCAGCCCACGGACAGGGACCTACGAGCAGTACTTC. It translates to CASSPRTGTYEQYF.